This section outlines one T cell receptor beta chain sequence together with its context. The sample comes from a study of T cell responses to AZD1222 COVID-19 vaccine. Assay used: immunoSEQ multiplex PCR; TCRdb lists only in-frame clones, some missing. The table lists approximately 190,000 clones, about 94% of them singletons. Specimen: peripheral blood, collected on day 0 of AZD1222 vaccination. This clonotype was obtained from an adult in good health.

The CDR3 is CATSRSRAGNTIYF. As DNA, the CDR3 is TGTGCCACCAGCCGGAGCAGGGCTGGAAACACCATATATTTT. The V gene is TRBV15, the J gene TRBJ1-3, with TRBD1 as a possible D gene (5 bases). Per germline, CDR1 LNHNV and CDR2 YYDKDF (reference sequence). The CDR3 runs 14 residues. With 5 bases removed from V and 2 bases from J, the gap between germline ends came to 10 bases.